The 16 T cell receptor beta chains presented below share a single source sample, sequenced in a study of cytomegalovirus exposure and HLA in healthy donors. Data came from immunoSEQ multiplex PCR; TCRdb stores just in-frame clones and leaves some out. The table has 160,000 or so clones, around four fifths seen once. Sequencing input: PBMCs. The receptors were gathered from a man aged 30-40 years in good health and CMV-seropositive.

The chain uses TRBV5-6 and TRBJ2-1, with TRBD1 matching 9 bases. Germline assignment: CDR1 SGHDT and CDR2 YYEEEE. J gave up 4 bases and V 6 bases, and 14 bases lay outside the gene matches. The CDR3 is 17 residues long. CDR3: CASNPGQGPAGYNEQFF. The CDR3 bases are TGTGCCAGCAACCCGGGACAGGGCCCTGCGGGGTACAATGAGCAGTTCTTC.

The V gene is TRBV10-1, the J gene TRBJ2-7, with a tentative D call TRBD1 (6 bases). Germline V gene lookup returns CDR1 WNHNN and CDR2 SYGVQD (reference sequence). V dropped 1 base and J dropped 3 bases, with 16 bases sitting between them. This CDR3 region has 16 residues. The CDR3 protein is CASSEYATRGGYEQYF. Here the CDR3 DNA reads TGCGCCAGCAGTGAGTATGCGACCCGAGGGGGCTACGAGCAGTACTTC.

J is TRBJ2-7 and V is TRBV6-6; 9 bases agree with TRBD1. CDR3 length equals 16 residues. J was trimmed by 2 bases and V by 0 bases; bases with no gene match: 5. Per the germline V gene, CDR1 is MNHNY and CDR2 is SVGAGI (reference sequence). CDR3 sequence (DNA): TGTGCCAGCAGTTACTCGCTACAGGGGGCTACCTACGAGCAGTACTTC. This sequence encodes CASSYSLQGATYEQYF.

The J gene is TRBJ1-3, the V gene TRBV5-6; D uncertain. Germline V lookup: CDR1 SGHDT, CDR2 YYEEEE. The germline V and J ends were trimmed by 4 bases and 4 bases, with 18 bases remaining between them. The CDR3 spans 16 residues. CDR3 protein: CASSPRAYPSGNTIYF. The CDR3 DNA reads TGTGCCAGCAGCCCGAGGGCCTATCCGAGCGGAAACACCATATATTTT.

V and J are TRBV6-6 and TRBJ1-1; TRBD1 matches at 7 bases. CDR1 and CDR2 (germline): MNHNY, SVGAGI (reference sequence). The CDR3 has 12 amino acids. J gave up 5 bases and V 10 bases, and 7 bases lay outside the gene matches. This CDR3 reads CATETGRTEAFF. The CDR3 DNA reads TGTGCCACCGAGACAGGGCGGACTGAAGCTTTCTTT.

This CDR3 is CASSLTGARGLNYGYTF. The CDR3 bases are TGTGCCAGCAGTTTGACAGGGGCTAGGGGGCTTAACTATGGCTACACCTTC. The rearrangement links TRBV11-2 to TRBJ1-2; TRBD1 agrees at 8 bases. This CDR3 comprises 17 residues. Per germline, CDR1 SGHAT and CDR2 FQNNGV. V dropped 6 bases and J dropped 1; count of bases not matched to a gene: 13.

The V and J genes are TRBV4-1 and TRBJ2-7; maybe TRBD1 (6 bases). Germline V gives CDR1 MGHRA, CDR2 YSYEKL. V lost 1 base and J 0 bases, leaving 10 bases between the germline ends. The CDR3 contains 15 residues. CDR3 in amino acids: CASSQVYRDSYEQYF. The CDR3 coding sequence is TGCGCCAGCAGCCAAGTTTACAGGGACTCCTACGAGCAGTACTTC.

This clone showed up just once. Other DNA sequences in the same sample also yield this CDR3. The rearrangement uses TRBV5-1 and TRBJ2-1, with 9 bases fitting TRBD2. The germline V gene has CDR1 SGHRS and CDR2 YFSETQ. The CDR3 is 13 residues long. The V segment lost 6 bases and the J segment 4 bases; nucleotides outside the gene matches: 2. The CDR3 DNA follows: TGCGCCAGCACGAGCGGGGGGTACAATGAGCAGTTCTTC. The encoded protein is CASTSGGYNEQFF.

This rearrangement joins TRBV19 to TRBJ2-7; 9 nucleotides align to TRBD1. CDR1 and CDR2 (germline): LNHDA, SQIVND (reference sequence). With V trimmed by 5 bases and J by 6 bases, 8 bases remained unmatched. The CDR3 consists of 14 residues. CDR3 in DNA: TGTGCCAGTAGTCGGGGACAGGGCGTGGGCGAGCAGTACTTC. Translated, it gives CASSRGQGVGEQYF. The variable domain in full, with the rest retrieved from reference TRBV19 and TRBJ2-7, is DGGITQSPKYLFRKEGQNVTLSCEQNLNHDAMYWYRQDPGQGLRLIYYSQIVNDFQKGDIAEGYSVSREKKESFPLTVTSAQKNPTAFYLCASSRGQGVGEQYFGPGTRLTVT.

The chain uses TRBV7-2 and TRBJ2-5; 9 bases match TRBD2. The CDR3 loop spans 18 amino acids. CDR1 is SGHTA, CDR2 FQGNSA, per germline. V trimming: 2 bases; J trimming: 1 base; junction bases outside the gene matches: 11. The CDR3 region has the DNA TGTGCCAGCAGCTTACGAGCGGGGGGCCCGCTAACCCAAGAGACCCAGTACTTC. Its translation: CASSLRAGGPLTQETQYF.

This chain links TRBV7-3 with TRBJ2-5, with D maybe TRBD2 (5 bases). Germline V lookup: CDR1 SGHTA, CDR2 FQGTGA. The CDR3 is 14 residues long. V was trimmed by 2 bases and J by 2 bases, leaving 9 bases between them. This CDR3 reads CASSLRGMQETQYF. The CDR3 coding sequence is TGTGCCAGCAGCTTACGAGGGATGCAAGAGACCCAGTACTTC.

About this clone itself: This sample also contains other DNA sequences that code for the same CDR3. The J gene is TRBJ2-1, the V gene TRBV18, with no clear D. This CDR3 contains 13 residues. From germline, CDR1 is KGHSH and CDR2 LQKENI. The V gene lost 3 bases and the J gene lost 4 bases, with 7 bases spanning the gap. In DNA, the CDR3 is TGTGCCAGCTCACCTTCCAGTTACAATGAGCAGTTCTTC. It yields the protein CASSPSSYNEQFF.

The chain joins TRBV6-5 to TRBJ2-7; 12 positions match TRBD1. V lost 6 bases to trimming and J lost 6 bases; unmatched junction nucleotides: 3. The CDR3 is 13 residues long. Germline V gene lookup returns CDR1 MNHEY and CDR2 SVGAGI. The CDR3 sequence is CASSPGQGAEQYF. The CDR3 DNA follows: TGTGCCAGCAGCCCGGGACAGGGGGCCGAGCAGTACTTC.

The genes are TRBV7-8 and TRBJ2-2; TRBD1 matches at 9 bases. Germline CDR1 and CDR2: SGHVS and FQNEAQ. This CDR3 has 16 amino acids. After removal of 2 bases from V and 1 base from J, the junction contained 2 bases not matched to a gene. This CDR3 reads CASSLWDRENTGELFF. The CDR3 nucleotides read TGTGCCAGCAGCTTATGGGACAGGGAGAACACCGGGGAGCTGTTTTTT.

The chain employs TRBV5-6 and TRBJ2-3; D is perhaps TRBD2 (6 bases). CDR3 length: 16 residues. V gave up 3 bases and J gave up 3 bases, with 17 bases separating them. CDR1 and CDR2 from the germline V gene are SGHDT and YYEEEE. The CDR3 sequence: CASSSNVADRTDTQYF. The CDR3 region has the DNA TGTGCCAGCAGCTCTAATGTAGCGGATAGGACAGATACGCAGTATTTT.

This clone occurred a few times. This chain joins TRBV9 and TRBJ2-7; a weak D match, TRBD1 (7 bases). The CDR3 sequence is 16 residues long. Germline assignment: CDR1 SGDLS and CDR2 YYNGEE. Trimming stripped 3 bases from V and 6 bases from J, with 22 bases between. Written as DNA, the CDR3 is TGTGCCAGCAGCGGAAATAACAGGGGAGGTCTTGTCGAGCAGTACTTC. Protein: CASSGNNRGGLVEQYF.